This T cell receptor (beta chain) was sequenced in a study of cytotoxic CD8 clonotypes in ibrutinib-treated CLL. As for the study in general: The response samples were taken once patients had been treated for a median of around 11 months, range 6 to 36. Across samples, productive templates numbered 255,043 and productive rearrangements reached approximately 100,000 on average.

Using immunoSEQ multiplex PCR, the repertoire was profiled, and TCRdb retains in-frame clones only, with some absent. The table has 110,000 to 150,000 clones, 75% to 80% seen once. CDR1 MNHEY and CDR2 SVGAGI come from the germline V gene. V lost 4 bases to trimming and J lost 5 bases, with 14 bases between them. This CDR3 is 14 amino acids long. Study conclusions and caveats: Sampling times differed between sustained-remission and progressing patients.

To note about this clone: Its antigen is as yet unknown.

As input for TCR beta libraries, about 1.9 micrograms of genomic DNA came from cryopreserved PBMCs. Specimen: PBMCs, collected after 24 months of ibrutinib treatment. The J gene is TRBJ1-1, the V gene TRBV6-5, with a possible D match to TRBD1 (5 bases). The sequence was collected from a human donor with chronic lymphocytic leukemia. DNA of the CDR3: TGTGCCAGCAGTTCGGCGGGGCCGAGGACTGAAGCTTTCTTT. Translated: CASSSAGPRTEAFF.